A selection of T cell receptor beta chains follows, all from one sample in a study of patients and donors after allogeneic stem cell transplantation. TCRdb independently ran MiXCR on the RT-PCR reads; one entry per CDR3 protein. The sample shows 25,000 to 30,000 distinct CDR3 sequences, around 7.9% of them seen only once. The sample comprised blood, either unsorted or a sorted T cell fraction (not recorded which). These receptors all stem from a human donor who was either an allogeneic HSCT recipient or a stem cell or donor lymphocyte infusion donor (not recorded which). It is not recorded whose cells these are; they may come from a transplant donor. The CDR3 runs from the conserved cysteine through the conserved F or W. The D gene is left open where the match is weak. Expanded clones get a size class; other rows say once, few or many, or leave the size out.

d_call	cdr3_length	j_call	v_call	clone_size	cdr3_nt	cdr3_aa
NA	14	TRBJ2-3	TRBV19	few	TGTGCCAGTAGCCGGCTAACGGACGACAATACGCAGTATTTT	CASSRLTDDNTQYF
TRBD1	17	TRBJ2-1	TRBV3-1	many	TGTGCCAGCAGCCAAGGTATCGAGACAGGGGGCTTCAATGAGCAGTTCTTC	CASSQGIETGGFNEQFF
TRBD2	18	TRBJ2-3	TRBV20-1	medium-sized	TGCAGTGCTAGAGTTAGCGGGAGACGTTTTAGGAGCACAGATACGCAGTATTTT	CSARVSGRRFRSTDTQYF
TRBD2	13	TRBJ2-4	TRBV11-1	NA	TGTGCCAGCAGCGGGACTAGCTGGGACATTCAGTACTTC	CASSGTSWDIQYF
NA	15	TRBJ1-5	TRBV10-3	many	TGTGCCATCAGTAGTAACAGGGAGCGGAGGCAGCCCCAGCATTTT	CAISSNRERRQPQHF
TRBD2	12	TRBJ2-5	TRBV3-1	many	TGTGCCAGCACCCTAGCGGAAGAGACCCAGTACTTC	CASTLAEETQYF
TRBD1	14	TRBJ1-2	TRBV7-9	many	TGTGCCAGCAGCTCCCTCGGGACAGGGTTTGGCTACACCTTC	CASSSLGTGFGYTF
TRBD2	13	TRBJ2-3	TRBV5-1	many	TGCGCCAGCAGCTTCACCAGGGAGGGTACGCAGTATTTT	CASSFTREGTQYF
NA	14	TRBJ2-7	TRBV7-2	many	TGTGCCAGCAGCTCTTTCGCGGGCCTTTACGAGCAGTACTTC	CASSSFAGLYEQYF
NA	13	TRBJ2-5	TRBV5-1	NA	TGCGCCAGCACCAAGACTAGGACTGAGACCCAGTACTTC	CASTKTRTETQYF
NA	15	TRBJ2-7	TRBV7-9	many	TGTGCCAGCAGCTTATACGGGAAAGAGACCTACGAGCAGTACTTC	CASSLYGKETYEQYF
TRBD1	16	TRBJ2-7	TRBV6-1	few	TGTGCCAGCACCCCAGGGGGCGCTTCGCCCTCCTACGAGCAGTACTTC	CASTPGGASPSYEQYF
TRBD2	15	TRBJ2-1	TRBV9	NA	TGTGCCAGCAGCGTAGGGCGGGGGGGTCTTGATGAGCAGTTCTTC	CASSVGRGGLDEQFF
TRBD1	14	TRBJ2-7	TRBV12-3/TRBV12-4	many	TGTGCCAGCAGTCGCCGGACAGGTTCCTACGAGCAGTACTTC	CASSRRTGSYEQYF
TRBD1	18	TRBJ2-6	TRBV6-1	few	TGTGCCAGCAGTCAGGGGGCGCCCATTTTAGCTGGGGCCAACGTCCTGACTTTC	CASSQGAPILAGANVLTF
TRBD1	18	TRBJ2-3	TRBV11-1	NA	TGTGCCAGCAGCTTAGGAGCTAGGGGGACAGGGAGGCGCGATACGCAGTATTTT	CASSLGARGTGRRDTQYF
NA	13	TRBJ1-2	TRBV7-9	NA	TGTGCCAGCAGCACCGGAGGGACCTATGGCTACACCTTC	CASSTGGTYGYTF
NA	12	TRBJ1-2	TRBV2	few	TGTGCCAGCAGTTTGCGGGACTATGGCTACACCTTC	CASSLRDYGYTF
TRBD1	15	TRBJ2-3	TRBV7-9	many	TGTGCCAGCAGCTTATCGGGACAGAGATCGGATACGCAGTATTTT	CASSLSGQRSDTQYF
TRBD1	14	TRBJ1-2	TRBV30	many	TGTGCCTGGAGCCTGGGACAGCCCATCTATGGCTACACCTTC	CAWSLGQPIYGYTF
NA	13	TRBJ2-2	TRBV5-6	few	TGTGCCAGCAGCTTTGTGGGCAACGGGGAGCTGTTTTTT	CASSFVGNGELFF
NA	14	TRBJ1-1	TRBV27	NA	TGTGCCAGCAGTTCCCCACGCTTGGTTGGTGAAGCTTTCTTT	CASSSPRLVGEAFF
TRBD2	14	TRBJ2-3	TRBV7-9	NA	TGTGCCAGCAGCTCGGGACTAGTCACAGATACGCAGTATTTT	CASSSGLVTDTQYF
TRBD1	17	TRBJ2-5	TRBV5-1	few	TGCGCCAGCAGCTTGTGGGCCCAGACAGGGATTCAGGAGACCCAGTACTTC	CASSLWAQTGIQETQYF
NA	12	TRBJ2-7	TRBV7-2	many	TGTGCCAGCAGCCGAAAAGGCTACGAGCAGTACTTC	CASSRKGYEQYF
NA	16	TRBJ1-6	TRBV10-2	NA	TGCGCCAGCAGTGAAGAAGTGAGCTCCTATAATTCACCCCTCCACTTT	CASSEEVSSYNSPLHF
NA	13	TRBJ1-5	TRBV7-9	NA	TGTGCCAGCAGTGGACAGAGCAATCAGCCCCAGCATTTT	CASSGQSNQPQHF
TRBD1	16	TRBJ2-2	TRBV6-1	few	TGTGCCAGCAGTCCCCAGTCCGGGACAGGAGGCGGGGAGCTGTTTTTT	CASSPQSGTGGGELFF
NA	14	TRBJ2-2	TRBV9	few	TGTGCCAGCAGCGTAAACAGCTACACCGGGGAGCTGTTTTTT	CASSVNSYTGELFF
NA	13	TRBJ2-6	TRBV6-1	NA	TGTGCCAGCTACGACTCTGGGGCCAACGTCCTGACTTTC	CASYDSGANVLTF
NA	13	TRBJ1-1	TRBV6-1	few	TGTGCCAGCGACAGCAGGGGTGGCGATGAAGCTTTCTTT	CASDSRGGDEAFF
NA	14	TRBJ1-1	TRBV3-1	many	TGTGCCAGCATGGATCTAGGGACCAACACTGAAGCTTTCTTT	CASMDLGTNTEAFF
NA	14	TRBJ1-6	TRBV27	few	TGTGCCAGCAGCCCCAGAACCTATAATTCACCCCTCCACTTT	CASSPRTYNSPLHF
TRBD2	14	TRBJ2-1	TRBV20-1	few	TGCAGTGCTAGTTTGGGGACTACCAACAATGAGCAGTTCTTC	CSASLGTTNNEQFF
TRBD1	15	TRBJ1-4	TRBV4-1	many	TGCGCCAGCAGCCAGAGACAGGGCGCTAATGAAAAACTGTTTTTT	CASSQRQGANEKLFF
TRBD1	15	TRBJ2-1	TRBV24-1	NA	TGTGCCACCAGTGATCTAGGACAGGGATACAATGAGCAGTTCTTC	CATSDLGQGYNEQFF
TRBD2	16	TRBJ2-3	TRBV5-5	few	TGTGCCAGCAACCCCCCGACTAGCGGGGGCACAGACACGCAGTATTTT	CASNPPTSGGTDTQYF
TRBD2	14	TRBJ2-7	TRBV20-1	many	TGCAGTGCGGACCCGGGACTAGGGCGGTACGAGCAGTACTTC	CSADPGLGRYEQYF
NA	16	TRBJ1-5	TRBV3-1	few	TGTGCCAGCAGCCAGTTTGGCCGGGGGGGCAATCAGCCCCAGCATTTT	CASSQFGRGGNQPQHF
NA	13	TRBJ2-3	TRBV6-1	NA	TGTGCCAGCAGCAGGGGGGGCACAGATACGCAGTATTTT	CASSRGGTDTQYF
NA	15	TRBJ2-1	TRBV10-2	few	TGCGCCAGCAGTGGCAGGACGGAGCAGTACAATGAGCAGTTCTTC	CASSGRTEQYNEQFF
TRBD1	16	TRBJ1-1	TRBV9	NA	TGTGCCAGCAGCGCCGGGACAGCCTACATGAACACTGAAGCTTTCTTT	CASSAGTAYMNTEAFF
TRBD2	13	TRBJ2-3	TRBV7-8	many	TGTGCCAGCAGCCCCCGTAGCGGGGATACGCAGTATTTT	CASSPRSGDTQYF
NA	16	TRBJ2-1	TRBV7-9	few	TGTGCCAGCAACACCATACCGGGGGCGGTAGGCAATGAGCAGTTCTTC	CASNTIPGAVGNEQFF
NA	14	TRBJ1-1	TRBV7-9	few	TGTGCCAGCAGTTCCACTTCCAGGGTAAATGAAGCTTTCTTT	CASSSTSRVNEAFF
NA	14	TRBJ1-5	TRBV28	NA	TGTGCCAGCAGTTTGGGACTTAGCAATCAGCCCCAGCATTTT	CASSLGLSNQPQHF
NA	8	TRBJ1-1	TRBV20-1	NA	TGCAGTGTTCGTCGGGCTTTCTTT	CSVRRAFF
TRBD2	17	TRBJ2-2	TRBV7-9	few	TGTGCCAGCAGCTTCAGGCTAGCGGGGACCTACACCGGGGAGCTGTTTTTT	CASSFRLAGTYTGELFF
NA	15	TRBJ2-7	TRBV4-1	large	TGCGCCAGCAGCCAAGCCCCTAGCGTTGAATACGAGCAGTACTTC	CASSQAPSVEYEQYF
NA	15	TRBJ1-2	TRBV12-3/TRBV12-4	NA	TGTGCCAGCATCAAAAACGGAAGGGGCACCTATGGCTACACCTTC	CASIKNGRGTYGYTF
TRBD1	14	TRBJ1-2	TRBV12-3/TRBV12-4	many	TGTGCCAGCAGCCGGACAGGGGTAGACTTCGGCTACACCTTC	CASSRTGVDFGYTF
NA	16	TRBJ1-1	TRBV3-1	NA	TGTGCCAGCAGCCAAGGGCAGGGTAGGCCGAACACTGAAGCTTTCTTT	CASSQGQGRPNTEAFF